This TCR beta chain came from a study of T cells in Graves' hyperthyroidism and ophthalmopathy. Notes on the study in general: Before onset, ophthalmopathy was predicted by the model a median 6.5 months earlier.

The source material, RNA transcripts, was used to amplify TCR beta CDR3 regions. During a first-round RT-PCR of the TCR CDR3, the HTBI primer set was used. A single record per CDR3 protein comes from TCRdb applying MiXCR to the multiplex PCR reads. There are 300,000 to 400,000 distinct CDR3 sequences in the sample; about 14% occur only once, and around 20% lies in the top ten. Germline lookup yields CDR1 DFQATT and CDR2 SNEGSKA (reference sequence). This CDR3 region has 18 residues. This clonotype was detected only a few times. Its antigen is currently unknown. Relative to the germline gene, one junction end is altered; a read error may explain this.

What was sequenced was blood. The source of this sequence is a woman in her thirties with Graves' ophthalmopathy. The chain combines TRBV20-1 with TRBJ2-1; 10 bases map to TRBD2. CDR3 loop: CSASSTMRAGGLYNGQFF. Here the CDR3 DNA reads TGCAGTGCTAGCTCAACCATGCGAGCGGGGGGGCTCTACAATGGGCAGTTCTTC.